The entry below describes one T cell receptor beta chain. Antigen specificity is unknown. The data were obtained in a study of T cell responses to AZD1222 COVID-19 vaccine. Study-level results: The study identified only 6 or 7 AZD1222 recipients as seropositive at baseline.

Sequencing used immunoSEQ multiplex PCR; TCRdb keeps in-frame clones, though not all of them. The data contain over 140,000 clones, roughly 92% of them seen just once; the ten biggest clones take up about 5.5%. V was cut by 4 bases and J by 6 bases, with 14 bases left in between. This CDR3 has 15 amino acids. In germline, CDR1 is KGHDR, CDR2 SFDVKD. The chain has TRBV24-1 and TRBJ1-4; D call uncertain. The source is an adult in good health. This material consisted of peripheral blood, taken on day 0 of AZD1222 vaccination. The CDR3 DNA follows: TGTGCCACCAGTGACCCCGGGTCAGAGCATGAAAAACTGTTTTTT. This translates into CATSDPGSEHEKLFF.